This TCR beta chain was obtained from a study of blood T cell repertoires in COVID-19. Authors' methods: Reference gene primers were amplified, and this amplification served to estimate nucleated cell counts. The data were produced by immunoSEQ multiplex PCR, yet TCRdb's version contains in-frame clones alone and is incomplete. For V, J and clone size, that table is used; D and trimming come from the DNA. The table shows 250,000 or so clones, with 75% to 85% occurring only once. CDR3 length: 14 residues. Trimming cost V 4 bases and J 5 bases; bases outside gene matches: 5. The germline V gene encodes CDR1 MNHEY and CDR2 SVGEGT.

Input material: peripheral blood. This TCR derives from a human donor in a cohort sampled during active COVID-19. This chain connects TRBV6-2 or TRBV6-3 to TRBJ2-3, with 8 positions matching TRBD2. Here the CDR3 DNA reads TGTGCCAGCAGTTCGCGGGGGGCGGGAGATACGCAGTATTTT. Its protein product is CASSSRGAGDTQYF.